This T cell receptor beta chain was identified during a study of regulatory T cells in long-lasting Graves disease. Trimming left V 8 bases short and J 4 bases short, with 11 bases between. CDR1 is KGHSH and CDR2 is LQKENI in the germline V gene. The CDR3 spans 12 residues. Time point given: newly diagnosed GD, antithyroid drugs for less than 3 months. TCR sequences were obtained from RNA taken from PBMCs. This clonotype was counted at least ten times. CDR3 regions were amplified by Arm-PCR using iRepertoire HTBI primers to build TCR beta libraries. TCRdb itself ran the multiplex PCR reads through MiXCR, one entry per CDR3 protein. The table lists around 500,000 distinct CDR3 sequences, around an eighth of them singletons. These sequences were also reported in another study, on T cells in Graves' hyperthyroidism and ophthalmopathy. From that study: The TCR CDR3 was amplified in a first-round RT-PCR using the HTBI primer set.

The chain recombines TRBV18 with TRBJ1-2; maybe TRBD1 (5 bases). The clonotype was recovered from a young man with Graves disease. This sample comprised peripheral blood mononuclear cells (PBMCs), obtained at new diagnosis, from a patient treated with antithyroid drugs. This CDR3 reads CASLRVGYGYTF. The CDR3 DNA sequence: TGTGCCAGCCTCAGGGTAGGCTATGGCTACACCTTC.